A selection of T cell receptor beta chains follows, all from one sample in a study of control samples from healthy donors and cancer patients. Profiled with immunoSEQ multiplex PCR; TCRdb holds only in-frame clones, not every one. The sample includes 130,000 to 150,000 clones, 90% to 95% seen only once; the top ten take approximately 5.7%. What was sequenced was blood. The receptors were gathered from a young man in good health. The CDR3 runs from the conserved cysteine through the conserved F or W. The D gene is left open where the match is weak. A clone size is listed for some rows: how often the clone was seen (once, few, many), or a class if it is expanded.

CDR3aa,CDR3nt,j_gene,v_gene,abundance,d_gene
CASTPTSGRRNTGELFF,TGTGCCAGCACCCCAACCAGCGGGAGACGGAATACGGGGGAGCTGTTTTTT,TRBJ2-2,TRBV2,once,TRBD2
CASSLEGRKLFF,TGTGCCAGCAGCTTAGAGGGGAGGAAACTGTTTTTT,TRBJ1-4,TRBV11-2,NA,NA
CAISEVKGSNQPQHF,TGTGCCATCAGTGAGGTTAAGGGTAGCAATCAGCCCCAGCATTTT,TRBJ1-5,TRBV10-3,NA,NA
CASSQVRVHEQFF,TGTGCCAGCAGCCAAGTAAGGGTGCACGAGCAGTTCTTC,TRBJ2-1,TRBV3-1/TRBV3-2,NA,NA
CASSYGAQGGYGYTF,TGTGCCAGCAGTTATGGGGCCCAGGGGGGGTATGGCTACACCTTC,TRBJ1-2,TRBV6-6,NA,TRBD1
CASSVGQGITNYGYTF,TGTGCCAGCAGCGTAGGACAGGGAATAACTAACTATGGCTACACCTTC,TRBJ1-2,TRBV9,NA,TRBD1
CASNDPMDTIYF,TGTGCCAGCAACGACCCTATGGACACCATATATTTT,TRBJ1-3,TRBV6-6,NA,NA
CASSFTGDTGELFF,TGTGCCAGCAGTTTTACAGGGGACACCGGGGAGCTGTTTTTT,TRBJ2-2,TRBV6-2/TRBV6-3,once,TRBD1
CATSMTRLNEQFF,TGTGCCACCAGTATGACTAGGCTAAATGAGCAGTTCTTC,TRBJ2-1,TRBV15,NA,NA
CASSRLNSENYGYTF,TGTGCCAGCTCACGGCTCAACTCAGAAAACTATGGCTACACCTTC,TRBJ1-2,TRBV18,NA,NA
CASSLVGGVGELFF,TGTGCCAGCAGCTTAGTAGGAGGCGTCGGGGAGCTGTTTTTT,TRBJ2-2,TRBV7-9,NA,NA
CASSLTYSNTGELFF,TGTGCCAGCAGTTTAACTTACTCAAACACCGGGGAGCTGTTTTTT,TRBJ2-2,TRBV27,NA,NA
CASSAPGQGAETQYF,TGTGCCAGCAGCGCCCCGGGACAGGGGGCCGAAACGCAGTATTTT,TRBJ2-3,TRBV9,NA,TRBD1
CASSYRRPWGQPQHF,TGTGCCAGCAGCTATCGACGTCCTTGGGGTCAGCCCCAGCATTTT,TRBJ1-5,TRBV7-4,NA,NA
CAIRTTGGRFDEQYF,TGTGCCATCAGGACGACTGGGGGAAGGTTCGACGAGCAGTACTTC,TRBJ2-7,TRBV10-3,once,NA
CASSLTDTQYF,TGTGCCAGCAGTTTGACAGATACGCAGTATTTT,TRBJ2-3,TRBV12-3/TRBV12-4,NA,NA
CASSRTNQGNTQYF,TGCGCCAGCAGCCGTACCAACCAGGGCAATACGCAGTATTTT,TRBJ2-3,TRBV5-1,NA,NA
CASSPGGGTPLHF,TGTGCCAGCAGTCCAGGGGGGGGAACACCCCTCCACTTT,TRBJ1-6,TRBV6-5,NA,TRBD1
CATSRHGTGELFF,TGTGCCACCAGCAGACATGGGACCGGGGAGCTGTTTTTT,TRBJ2-2,TRBV15,NA,NA
CASSLALTLNEKLFF,TGCGCCAGCAGCTTGGCTCTCACCCTTAATGAAAAACTGTTTTTT,TRBJ1-4,TRBV5-1,NA,NA
CASIPTATNEKLFF,TGTGCCAGCATTCCGACAGCAACTAATGAAAAACTGTTTTTT,TRBJ1-4,TRBV28,once,NA
CASSYPRLAPSYNEQFF,TGTGCCAGCAGTTACCCTAGACTAGCGCCTTCCTACAATGAGCAGTTCTTC,TRBJ2-1,TRBV2,NA,TRBD2
CASSLQAGGYEQYF,TGTGCCAGCAGTTTACAGGCAGGGGGATACGAGCAGTACTTC,TRBJ2-7,TRBV28,NA,TRBD1
CAWLPGGSSGYGYTF,TGTGCCTGGCTGCCAGGGGGGAGCTCGGGCTATGGCTACACCTTC,TRBJ1-2,TRBV30,once,TRBD1
CASSVGLDTLNTEAFF,TGTGCCAGCAGCGTAGGATTGGACACTTTAAACACTGAAGCTTTCTTT,TRBJ1-1,TRBV9,NA,NA
CAISEGRGRINSPLHF,TGTGCCATCAGTGAGGGCAGGGGTCGCATTAATTCACCCCTCCACTTT,TRBJ1-6,TRBV10-3,NA,NA
CASSFLFSDRGTDTQYF,TGTGCCAGCAGCTTTTTATTCTCGGACCGCGGAACAGATACGCAGTATTTT,TRBJ2-3,TRBV7-2,NA,NA
CAWSVSFNEQFF,TGTGCCTGGAGTGTATCATTCAATGAGCAGTTCTTC,TRBJ2-1,TRBV30,NA,NA
CASSSSGTGNTEAFF,TGCGCCAGCAGCAGTTCCGGGACAGGGAACACTGAAGCTTTCTTT,TRBJ1-1,TRBV5-1,NA,TRBD1
CSAVRQADTEAFF,TGCAGCGCAGTAAGACAGGCGGATACTGAAGCTTTCTTT,TRBJ1-1,TRBV29-1,NA,NA
CASSLERGADTGELFF,TGTGCCAGCAGCTTAGAGCGGGGGGCTGACACCGGGGAGCTGTTTTTT,TRBJ2-2,TRBV7-2,NA,TRBD2
CASSQVGQNEQFF,TGCGCCAGCAGCCAGGTGGGGCAGAATGAGCAGTTCTTC,TRBJ2-1,TRBV4-1,once,NA
CASILGGQGSEAFF,TGTGCCAGCATCTTGGGGGGGCAGGGATCTGAAGCTTTCTTT,TRBJ1-1,TRBV16,NA,NA
CASSTERPQHF,TGTGCCAGCAGCACCGAACGGCCCCAGCATTTT,TRBJ1-5,TRBV6-6,once,NA
CASSWGSPLHF,TGTGCCAGCAGTTGGGGGTCACCCCTCCACTTT,TRBJ1-6,TRBV6-5,NA,NA